One sample yielded the 4 T cell receptor beta chains listed below, sequenced in a study of blood T cells in healthy people across ages. Through a sample-barcoded 5' primer and a J-beta primer mix, a second PCR was run for roughly 6 to 11 cycles. TCRdb reprocessed the 5' RACE reads via MiXCR and lists one record per CDR3 protein. The sample has some 930,000 distinct CDR3 sequences; 25% to 30% are singletons. Separately, the same data were catalogued under a study of T cells of mothers and their children.

Sample: blood. These receptor sequences come from a woman in her thirties or forties in good health.

V gene TRBV19 combines with J gene TRBJ2-3, with D maybe TRBD2 (6 bases). Germline V gives CDR1 LNHDA, CDR2 SQIVND (reference sequence). V was clipped by 9 bases and J by 2 bases, with 12 bases between them. This CDR3 contains 13 residues. The CDR3 DNA sequence: TGTGCCAGCGACGCGGGGTTCACAGATACGCAGTATTTT. It translates to CASDAGFTDTQYF.

This clonotype has a handful of counts. The chain joins TRBV20-1 to TRBJ2-3, with TRBD2 identical over 13 bases. There are 18 residues in the CDR3. In germline, CDR1 is DFQATT, CDR2 SNEGSKA (reference sequence). Trimming cost V 3 bases and J 1 base; bases outside gene matches: 10. The CDR3 is CSARLTSGGPRGTDTQYF. The CDR3 region has the DNA TGCAGTGCTAGGCTGACTAGCGGGGGGCCCCGTGGCACAGATACGCAGTATTTT.

In regard to this clonotype: Given a much more abundant clone one base away, this may be a read error. The chain links TRBV4-3 to TRBJ2-7; D possibly matches TRBD1 or TRBD2 (6 bases each). Germline-derived CDR1 and CDR2 are LGHNA and YSLEER. The CDR3 runs to 14 residues. Trimming shortened V by 2 bases and J by 2 bases, and 10 bases separated the two germline ends. CDR3 region: CASSQYREAYEQYF. The CDR3 nucleotides are TGCGCCAGCAGCCAATACAGGGAGGCCTACGAGCAGTACTTC.

In this sample, this clonotype turned up a few times. One end of the junction is discordant with germline, which a read error may explain. V gene TRBV28 combines with J gene TRBJ2-3; weak D call: TRBD1 (6 bases). The CDR3 is 16 amino acids. Per the germline V gene, CDR1 is MDHEN and CDR2 is SYDVKM. The CDR3 spells CAGSLSGGGGTDTQYF. CDR3 in DNA: TGTGCCGGCAGTTTATCGGGTGGGGGCGGCACAGATACGCAGTATTTT.